This entry is about one T cell receptor beta chain. Some clones are missing from TCRdb's copy, which holds only in-frame ones; the method was immunoSEQ multiplex PCR. The sample contains approximately 12,000 clones, 75% to 85% of which appear only once. The data were obtained in a study of technical replicates of blood from a handful of donors. The receptor comes from a human donor in good health. The material sequenced was PBMCs.

CDR3 sequence: CASSAGYVAFF. The CDR3 nucleotides are TGTGCCAGCAGCGCGGGGTACGTAGCTTTCTTT. The chain carries TRBV7-8 and TRBJ1-1; no clear D gene. Germline loops: CDR1 SGHVS, CDR2 FQNEAQ. This CDR3 spans 11 amino acids. Trimming removed 5 bases from V and 10 bases from J, with 11 bases in between.